Reported below is one T cell receptor (beta chain). The data were taken from a study of CD8+ T cells in alopecia areata. TCR sequencing used cDNA made by reverse transcription of extracted RNA. Clones were sequenced by immunoSEQ multiplex PCR, and TCRdb holds only the in-frame ones, with some missing. The sample gives 35,000 to 45,000 clones, roughly 90% of which show up once; 15% to 20% is in the top ten. The germline V gene encodes CDR1 MNHNS and CDR2 SASEGT. Trimming stripped 3 bases from V and 3 bases from J, with 9 bases between. The CDR3 covers 13 residues. Treatment specified: oral pan-JAK inhibitor, 5-10 mg twice daily.

The receptor's source is a human donor with alopecia areata. V gene TRBV6-1 combines with J gene TRBJ2-7; D is undetermined. The sample was CD8+ T cells sorted from blood, taken at week 24, from a patient treated with tofacitinib. The CDR3 DNA sequence: TGTGCCAGCAGTGACAACAACTTCTACGAGCAGTACTTC. This gives the protein CASSDNNFYEQYF.